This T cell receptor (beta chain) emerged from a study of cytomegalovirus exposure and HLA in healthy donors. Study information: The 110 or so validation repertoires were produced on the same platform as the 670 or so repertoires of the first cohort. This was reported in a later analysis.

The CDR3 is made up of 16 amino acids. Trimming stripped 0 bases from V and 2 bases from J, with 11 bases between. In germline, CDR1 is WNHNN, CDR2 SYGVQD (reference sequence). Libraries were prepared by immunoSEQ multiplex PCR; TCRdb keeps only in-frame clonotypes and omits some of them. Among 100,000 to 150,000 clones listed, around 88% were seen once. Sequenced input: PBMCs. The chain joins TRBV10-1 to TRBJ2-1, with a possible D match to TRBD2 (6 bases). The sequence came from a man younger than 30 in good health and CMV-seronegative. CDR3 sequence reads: CASSESTTRTYNEQFF. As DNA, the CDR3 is TGCGCCAGCAGTGAGTCAACGACTAGAACCTACAATGAGCAGTTCTTC.